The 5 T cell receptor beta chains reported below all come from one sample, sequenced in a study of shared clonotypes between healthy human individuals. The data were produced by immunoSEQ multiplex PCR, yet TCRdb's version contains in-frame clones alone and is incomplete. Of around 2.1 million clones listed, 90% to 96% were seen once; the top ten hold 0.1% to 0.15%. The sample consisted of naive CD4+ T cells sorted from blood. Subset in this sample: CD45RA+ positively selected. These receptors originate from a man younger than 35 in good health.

This chain's CDR3 is CASRRDGTNTGELFF. In DNA, the CDR3 is TGTGCCAGCAGAAGGGACGGAACGAACACCGGGGAGCTGTTTTTT. This chain joins TRBV6-1 and TRBJ2-2; D could derive from TRBD1 or TRBD2 (5 bases each). CDR3 length: 15 amino acids. The V and J ends lost 6 bases and 0 bases respectively, with 11 bases between them. The germline CDR1 and CDR2 sequences are MNHNS and SASEGT.

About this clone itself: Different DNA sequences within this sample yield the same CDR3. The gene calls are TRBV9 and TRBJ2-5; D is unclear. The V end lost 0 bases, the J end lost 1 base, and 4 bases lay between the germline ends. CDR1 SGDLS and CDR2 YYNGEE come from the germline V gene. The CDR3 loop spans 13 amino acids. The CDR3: CASSVGGQETQYF. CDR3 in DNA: TGTGCCAGCAGCGTAGGGGGCCAAGAGACCCAGTACTTC.

CDR3 DNA sequence: TGTGCCACGGCATATGGGGGACTAGCGGGAGGAGAAAGCTACGAGCAGTACTTC. It translates to CATAYGGLAGGESYEQYF. The chain has TRBV5-3 and TRBJ2-7; 15 bases line up with TRBD2. TRBV5-3 falls under the ORF class, with uncertain function. V trimming: 9 bases; J trimming: 3 bases; junction bases outside the gene matches: 16. The CDR3 has 18 residues.

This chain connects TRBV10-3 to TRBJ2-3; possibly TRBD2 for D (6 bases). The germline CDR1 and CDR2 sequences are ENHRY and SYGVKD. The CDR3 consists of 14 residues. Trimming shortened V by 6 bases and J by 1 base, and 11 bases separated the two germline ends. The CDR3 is CAIRTGGGTDTQYF. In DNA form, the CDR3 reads TGTGCCATCAGGACCGGAGGGGGCACAGATACGCAGTATTTT.

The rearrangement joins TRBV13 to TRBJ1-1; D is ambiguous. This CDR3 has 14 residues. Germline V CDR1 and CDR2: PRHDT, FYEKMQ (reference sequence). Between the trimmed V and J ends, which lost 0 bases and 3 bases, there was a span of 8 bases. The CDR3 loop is CASSLGAVDTEAFF. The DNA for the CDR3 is TGTGCCAGCAGCTTAGGGGCGGTAGACACTGAAGCTTTCTTT.